Included here is one TCR beta chain sequence, with context. This clone was counted a single time. Its antigen specificity is not known. Per-base qualities were not stored, and no clone one base away is much larger. From its cysteine to its phenylalanine, the CDR3 spans 15 amino acids. Of the read, only the CDR3 DNA is kept; its 45 bases are in frame from base 1. The germline V gene supplies CDR1 SGDLS and CDR2 YYNGEE. The trim is 3 bases for V and 5 bases for J, with a gap of 16 bases between the germline ends. Donors formed part of the validation cohort, which comprised over a hundred subjects and was distinct from the first cohort of roughly 600 subjects. The library was made by the immunoSEQ multiplex PCR assay. The paper's processing steps were these. A statistical classification framework was built for diagnosing cytomegalovirus status from the catalog of TCR beta chain sequences. TCRdb stores this immuneACCESS table with in-frame sequences only. Part of the clones is absent; in the studies checked, under half of the shortfall reflects unresolved V genes, and no reason is known for the rest. That table gives V, J and clone size, and the DNA gave D and trimming. The sample profile shows 90,000 to 130,000 clones; more than 90% of them were found once. The ten largest clones represent 0.67% of the sample.

The sample belongs to a study of cytomegalovirus exposure and HLA in healthy donors (dated by TCRdb to about 2017). At the level of the whole study: According to a later analysis, one platform produced both the roughly 120 validation repertoires and the 550 to 800 repertoires of the first cohort. The study aimed to test whether signatures of past pathogen exposure could be identified by cataloging public T cell receptors. High-throughput TCR immunosequencing, statistical association of individual TCRs with disease status, and machine learning were combined to predict cytomegalovirus infection status. Besides the first cohort of roughly 700 subjects, a separate validation cohort made up of 120 different subjects was used.

Broader findings and caveats from the paper: Cytomegalovirus status was reported to be diagnosed by the classifier with high specificity and sensitivity in both the original and validation cohorts. A later analysis found that TCRs clustered in the first cohort also tended to co-occur in the roughly 110 validation repertoires, with just under 95% of cluster scores above 0. It was suggested by the authors that the approach could potentially be generalized to other disease states and immunological phenotypes. A few of the identified cytomegalovirus-associated TCR beta chains were confirmed in vitro to be specific for cytomegalovirus antigens. A later analysis lacked HLA typing for the validation cohort, so it scored co-occurrence in that cohort across all 120 or so repertoires. In the study, about 150 TCR beta chains were listed as associated with cytomegalovirus. Across donors, most TCR sequences were observed very rarely, whereas some public TCRs were present in many individuals.

Sequenced: PBMCs. This clonotype originated in a woman younger than 30 in good health and CMV-seronegative. The sequence joins TRBV9 to TRBJ2-3; the D segment could be TRBD2, given 6 matching bases. The CDR3 protein: CASSGRGPLGDTQYF. The DNA reads as follows: TGTGCCAGCAGCGGGAGGGGCCCCCTTGGAGATACGCAGTATTTT. Full variable domain (CDR3 extended with the reference TRBV9 and TRBJ2-3 proteins): DSGVTQTPKHLITATGQRVTLRCSPRSGDLSVYWYQQSLDQGLQFLIQYYNGEERAKGNILERFSAQQFPDLHSELNLSSLELGDSALYFCASSGRGPLGDTQYFGPGTRLTVL.